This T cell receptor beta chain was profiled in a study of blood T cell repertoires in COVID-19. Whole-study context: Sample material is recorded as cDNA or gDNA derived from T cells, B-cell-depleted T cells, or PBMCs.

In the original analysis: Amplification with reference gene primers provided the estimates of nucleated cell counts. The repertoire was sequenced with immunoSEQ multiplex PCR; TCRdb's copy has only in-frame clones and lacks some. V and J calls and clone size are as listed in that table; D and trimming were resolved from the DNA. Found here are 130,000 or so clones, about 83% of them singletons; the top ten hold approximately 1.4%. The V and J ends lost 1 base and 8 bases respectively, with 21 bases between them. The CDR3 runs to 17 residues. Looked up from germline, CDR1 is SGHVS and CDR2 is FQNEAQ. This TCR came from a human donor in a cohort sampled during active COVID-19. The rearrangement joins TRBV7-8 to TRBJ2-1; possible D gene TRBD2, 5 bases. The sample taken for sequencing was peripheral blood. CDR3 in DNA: TGTGCCAGCAGCTTAGGTCATACTAGTAGTGTTGGGGATGAGCAGTTCTTC. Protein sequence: CASSLGHTSSVGDEQFF. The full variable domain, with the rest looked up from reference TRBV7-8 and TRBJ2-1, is GAGVSQSPRYKVAKRGQDVALRCDPISGHVSLFWYQQALGQGPEFLTYFQNEAQLDKSGLPSDRFFAERPEGSVSTLKIQRTQQEDSAVYLCASSLGHTSSVGDEQFFGPGTRLTVL.